Listed here are 13 T cell receptor beta chains from one sample, sequenced in a study of blood T cell repertoires in COVID-19. Generated by immunoSEQ multiplex PCR, the TCRdb table keeps only in-frame clones and is missing some. The table includes over 95,000 clones, more than 70% detected once. The material sequenced was peripheral blood. The receptors were gathered from a woman aged 70-85 years who had recovered from COVID-19.

The chain links TRBV5-8 to TRBJ2-3, with 7 bases fitting TRBD2. This CDR3 is built from 17 residues. V dropped 6 bases and J dropped 4; count of bases not matched to a gene: 17. Germline values: CDR1 SGHTS, CDR2 YDEGEE. The CDR3 DNA is TGTGCCAGCACCATCTTGGGAGGGGCTAGATCGTCAGATACGCAGTATTTT. It is translated as CASTILGGARSSDTQYF.

This chain uses TRBV18 with TRBJ2-3, with a tentative D call TRBD2 (6 bases). The germline V gene encodes CDR1 KGHSH and CDR2 LQKENI. The CDR3 extends over 15 amino acids. V was trimmed by 5 bases and J by 2 bases, leaving 14 bases between them. The CDR3 sequence: CASSSMAGFTDTQYF. The CDR3 DNA follows: TGTGCCAGCTCAAGCATGGCGGGGTTCACAGATACGCAGTATTTT.

This clone was counted a single time. This chain joins TRBV24-1 and TRBJ2-7; D remains unclear. V lost 3 bases and J 10 bases, leaving 9 bases between the germline ends. CDR1 is KGHDR, CDR2 SFDVKD, per germline. The CDR3 runs to 11 residues. The CDR3 spells CATSDPRGQYF. The CDR3, as DNA: TGTGCCACCAGTGATCCGAGAGGTCAGTACTTC.

As for this clone: Other DNA sequences within the sample encode an identical CDR3. The chain couples TRBV3-1 (or the pseudogene TRBV3-2) to TRBJ2-7, with 12 bases lining up with TRBD2. This CDR3 spans 14 amino acids. CDR1 and CDR2 from the germline V gene are LGHDT and YNNKEL (reference sequence). The J segment lost 12 bases and the V segment lost 4 bases, leaving 10 bases of the junction unmatched. The DNA for the CDR3 is TGTGCCAGCAGCCCTAGCGGGGGGGCCTCCAAGCGGTACTTC. The encoded protein is CASSPSGGASKRYF.

CDR3 in amino acids: CASSTGQGYYGYTF. The CDR3 region has the DNA TGTGCCAGCAGCACAGGACAGGGCTACTATGGCTACACCTTC. This rearrangement joins TRBV5-6 to TRBJ1-2; 8 bases line up with TRBD1. From germline, CDR1 is SGHDT and CDR2 YYEEEE. V lost 4 bases to trimming and J lost 3 bases; unmatched junction nucleotides: 5. The CDR3 runs to 14 residues.

The chain combines TRBV5-1 with TRBJ2-7; D may be TRBD2 (6 bases). CDR3 length: 14 amino acids. Trimming took 4 bases from V and 1 from J, leaving 12 bases between them. In germline, CDR1 is SGHRS, CDR2 YFSETQ. The CDR3 sequence: CASSPGTASYEQYF. The CDR3 DNA reads TGCGCCAGCAGCCCGGGGACTGCATCCTACGAGCAGTACTTC. Full variable domain (rest looked up from reference TRBV5-1 and TRBJ2-7): KAGVTQTPRYLIKTRGQQVTLSCSPISGHRSVSWYQQTPGQGLQFLFEYFSETQRNKGNFPGRFSGRQFSNSRSEMNVSTLELGDSALYLCASSPGTASYEQYFGPGTRLTVT.

This chain connects TRBV19 to TRBJ1-6, with 9 bases identical to TRBD1. The germline V gene encodes CDR1 LNHDA and CDR2 SQIVND (reference sequence). CDR3 length equals 15 residues. V dropped 6 bases and J dropped 10; count of bases not matched to a gene: 10. CDR3 nucleotides: TGTGCCAGTAGCTTTGACAGGGGGGTCTGGTCACCCCTCCACTTT. As protein: CASSFDRGVWSPLHF.

This clone was observed once. The J gene is TRBJ2-7, the V gene TRBV7-9; TRBD2 matches at 13 bases. V lost 1 base, J lost 5 bases, and 2 bases stayed unmatched. This CDR3 has 15 residues. Germline V CDR1 and CDR2: SEHNR, FQNEAQ (reference sequence). The CDR3 loop is CASSLGGTSGNEQYF. The CDR3 DNA is TGTGCCAGCAGCTTAGGGGGGACTAGCGGGAACGAGCAGTACTTC.

This chain uses TRBV20-1 with TRBJ2-3; D may be TRBD2 (5 bases). This CDR3 contains 11 residues. V gave up 5 bases and J gave up 5 bases, with 8 bases separating them. The germline CDR1 and CDR2 sequences are DFQATT and SNEGSKA (reference sequence). CDR3 amino acids: CSALSGDTQYF. The CDR3 DNA sequence: TGCAGTGCTTTGAGCGGAGATACGCAGTATTTT.

The chain joins TRBV7-2 to TRBJ2-4; a weak D match, TRBD1 (5 bases). CDR1 and CDR2 from the germline V gene are SGHTA and FQGNSA. V was cut by 4 bases and J by 3 bases, with 13 bases left in between. The CDR3 consists of 15 residues. This CDR3 reads CASSSRVVDKNIQYF. The CDR3, as DNA: TGTGCCAGCAGCTCCAGGGTTGTGGACAAAAACATTCAGTACTTC.

The chain links TRBV21-1 to TRBJ2-3; no DNA check was done on the table's D call, TRBD2. TRBV21-1 is designated a pseudogene. The CDR3 covers 19 residues. This chain's CDR3 is CASSPPPGLAGEGGDTQYF. In DNA, the CDR3 is TGTGCCAGCAGCCCCCCGCCGGGACTAGCGGGAGAGGGGGGGGATACGCAGTATTTT.

The gene calls are TRBV24-1 and TRBJ2-3; weak D call: TRBD1 (5 bases). The germline CDR1 and CDR2 sequences are KGHDR and SFDVKD. Trimming removed 2 bases at V and 6 bases at J, with 20 bases between. CDR3 length equals 17 residues. The CDR3 DNA is TGTGCCACCAGTGATTGGGGCTCAGGGCCCGACCGGGATACGCAGTATTTT. It translates to CATSDWGSGPDRDTQYF.

The chain links TRBV18 to TRBJ1-2, with 10 positions matching TRBD1. V shed 5 bases, J shed 8 bases, and the junction held 5 bases outside the gene matches. Germline V CDR1 and CDR2: KGHSH, LQKENI. The CDR3 sequence is 13 residues long. The CDR3 sequence: CASSSDRGLGYTF. The DNA of the CDR3 is TGTGCCAGCTCATCTGACAGGGGGCTGGGCTACACCTTC.